The entry below describes one TCR beta chain. This entry belongs to a study of blood T cell repertoires in COVID-19. Study at large: PBMCs, B-cell-depleted T cells, or T cells provided the cDNA or gDNA that made up the material.

Original analysis: Scientists estimated how many nucleated cells there were by amplifying reference gene primers. Assay: immunoSEQ multiplex PCR; the TCRdb copy retains only in-frame clones and omits some. D and trimming were read from the DNA, whereas the V and J calls and clone size are those reported in that table. Here the sample spans hundreds of thousands of clones, 85% to 90% being singletons. From germline, CDR1 is ENHRY and CDR2 SYGVKD. This CDR3 is 14 amino acids long. V was clipped by 7 bases and J by 7 bases, with 20 bases between them. This receptor was identified in a man aged 50 or older with acute or convalescent COVID-19. The V and J genes are TRBV10-3 and TRBJ2-7; TRBD1 is a possible D gene (5 bases). Specimen: peripheral blood. CDR3 DNA: TGTGCCATCACCAAAGATCCACAGGTCGCAGAGCAGTACTTC. The encoded protein is CAITKDPQVAEQYF.